Listed here are 30 T cell receptor beta chains from one sample, sequenced in a study of T cells in Graves' hyperthyroidism and ophthalmopathy. RNA transcripts yielded amplified TCR beta CDR3 regions. The HTBI set primed first-round TCR CDR3 RT-PCR. TCRdb re-derived calls from the multiplex PCR reads in MiXCR, one entry per CDR3 protein. The sample has approximately 700,000 distinct CDR3 sequences, roughly 15% seen once; the top ten hold roughly 8%. Sequencing input: blood. Receptor source: a man aged 18 to 29 with Graves' hyperthyroidism.

This clonotype occurred a few times. The J gene is TRBJ2-7, the V gene TRBV13; 9 positions match TRBD2. The CDR3 has 15 amino acids. The germline V gene has CDR1 PRHDT and CDR2 FYEKMQ (reference sequence). V lost 8 bases, J lost 5 bases, and 13 bases stayed unmatched. CDR3 residues: CASQHTAGGKDEQYF. CDR3 sequence (DNA): TGTGCCAGCCAGCATACCGCGGGAGGGAAAGACGAGCAGTACTTC. The full variable domain, completed using reference TRBV13 and TRBJ2-7, is AAGVIQSPRHLIKEKRETATLKCYPIPRHDTVYWYQQGPGQDPQFLISFYEKMQSDKGSIPDRFSAQQFSDYHSELNMSSLELGDSALYFCASQHTAGGKDEQYFGPGTRLTVT.

The chain has TRBV28 and TRBJ1-1; the D gene is possibly TRBD1 (5 bases). The germline V and J ends were trimmed by 7 bases and 0 bases, with 15 bases remaining between them. The CDR3 extends over 15 amino acids. Germline V CDR1 and CDR2: MDHEN, SYDVKM. CDR3 sequence (DNA): TGTGCCAGCACCGAGGGACGGGGATTGAACACTGAAGCTTTCTTT. This sequence encodes CASTEGRGLNTEAFF.

This rearrangement joins TRBV9 to TRBJ1-6; D unresolved. The ends were cut back, 0 bases at V and 9 bases at J, with 16 bases in the middle. Germline V gene data show CDR1 as SGDLS and CDR2 as YYNGEE. CDR3 length: 16 residues. DNA for the CDR3: TGTGCCAGCAGCGTAGATGACTCGGGTGGTGGTTCACCCCTCCACTTT. Translated: CASSVDDSGGGSPLHF.

V is TRBV14 and J is TRBJ2-2; the D is unclear. V shed 4 bases and J shed 0 bases, with 15 bases lying between them. Germline CDR1 is SGHDN and CDR2 is FVKESK. This CDR3 spans 17 amino acids. In nucleotides, the CDR3 is TGTGCCAGCAGCCCATACCTTACACCAGCGAACACCGGGGAGCTGTTTTTT. Its protein is CASSPYLTPANTGELFF.

In this sample, this clonotype turned up many times. The chain uses TRBV27 and TRBJ1-1; D not resolved. The germline V gene has CDR1 MNHEY and CDR2 SMNVEV (reference sequence). With 2 bases removed from V and 2 bases from J, the gap between germline ends came to 6 bases. This CDR3 comprises 13 residues. In DNA, the CDR3 is TGTGCCAGCAGTTTACTTCGAAACACTGAAGCTTTCTTT. Its protein is CASSLLRNTEAFF.

In its sample, this clonotype was seen a few times. The rearrangement links TRBV20-1 to TRBJ2-7, with unresolved D. CDR1 and CDR2 from the germline V gene are DFQATT and SNEGSKA (reference sequence). V lost 5 bases, J lost 0 bases, and 11 bases lay in between. This CDR3 has 13 residues. As DNA, the CDR3 is TGCAGTGCTGGAGCAACAGACTCCTACGAGCAGTACTTC. It specifies CSAGATDSYEQYF.

This clonotype was found many times. V and J are TRBV2 and TRBJ2-1; TRBD2 agrees at 14 bases. Losses at the gene ends were 8 bases for V and 6 bases for J; bases not matched to a gene: 6. Per the germline V gene, CDR1 is SNHLY and CDR2 is FYNNEI. This CDR3 region has 15 residues. CDR3 amino acids: CASYPGLAGANEQFF. CDR3 nucleotides: TGTGCCAGCTACCCGGGACTAGCGGGGGCCAATGAGCAGTTCTTC. Using reference TRBV2 and TRBJ2-1 for the parts outside the CDR3, the full variable domain is EPEVTQTPSHQVTQMGQEVILRCVPISNHLYFYWYRQILGQKVEFLVSFYNNEISEKSEIFDDQFSVERPDGSNFTLKIRSTKLEDSAMYFCASYPGLAGANEQFFGPGTRLTVL.

This clonotype came up many times. V is TRBV6-2 or TRBV6-3 and J is TRBJ2-2; 8 positions match TRBD2. Germline CDR1 MNHEY, CDR2 SVGEGT. The ends lost 2 bases at V and 5 bases at J; junction bases unmatched: 7. This CDR3 has 16 amino acids. The CDR3 here is CASSYGVAGPTGELFF. Written as DNA, the CDR3 is TGTGCCAGCAGTTACGGAGTAGCGGGGCCAACCGGGGAGCTGTTTTTT.

This clonotype was detected many times. The chain couples TRBV11-2 to TRBJ2-3, with a tentative D call TRBD1 (6 bases). From germline, CDR1 is SGHAT and CDR2 FQNNGV. The CDR3 covers 15 residues. V lost 1 base, J lost 9 bases, and 17 bases lay in between. The CDR3 loop is CASSLGPGVALTQYF. CDR3 in DNA: TGTGCCAGCAGCTTAGGGCCAGGGGTGGCCTTGACGCAGTATTTT. The full variable domain, in which reference TRBV11-2 and TRBJ2-3 provide the parts outside the CDR3, is EAGVAQSPRYKIIEKRQSVAFWCNPISGHATLYWYQQILGQGPKLLIQFQNNGVVDDSQLPKDRFSAERLKGVDSTLKIQPAKLEDSAVYLCASSLGPGVALTQYFGPGTRLTVL.

The genes are TRBV27 and TRBJ2-7, with 7 bases fitting TRBD1. There are 14 residues in the CDR3. Germline V lookup: CDR1 MNHEY, CDR2 SMNVEV (reference sequence). V shed 6 bases and J 2 bases; nucleotides not matched to a gene: 7. The CDR3 loop reads CASRPGQIPYEQYF. The CDR3 DNA follows: TGTGCCAGCAGACCGGGACAGATTCCCTACGAGCAGTACTTC.

The chain uses TRBV4-2 and TRBJ2-7; the D call may be TRBD1 or TRBD2 (5 bases each). The CDR3 spans 14 residues. V gave up 5 bases and J gave up 3 bases, with 14 bases separating them. Germline V gives CDR1 LGHNA, CDR2 YNFKEQ. For the CDR3, the DNA is TGTGCCAGCAGCGAGGGGCTAGCAGTCTACGAGCAGTACTTC. Translated: CASSEGLAVYEQYF.

The chain joins TRBV6-2 or TRBV6-3 to TRBJ2-1, with 8 bases fitting TRBD1. V gave up 6 bases and J gave up 8 bases; unmatched junction bases: 3. Germline V gene data show CDR1 as MNHEY and CDR2 as SVGEGT. The CDR3 totals 12 residues. CDR3 in amino acids: CASRTGEDEQFF. The CDR3 DNA is TGTGCCAGCAGGACAGGGGAGGATGAGCAGTTCTTC.

This clonotype was picked up many times. The V call is TRBV20-1, the J call TRBJ2-5, with D possibly called TRBD1 or TRBD2 (5 bases each). This CDR3 region has 14 residues. Germline assignment: CDR1 DFQATT and CDR2 SNEGSKA (reference sequence). Trimming left V 3 bases short and J 1 base short, with 12 bases between. The CDR3: CSARDIGAQETQYF. Written as DNA, the CDR3 is TGCAGTGCTAGGGACATCGGGGCCCAAGAGACCCAGTACTTC.

V gene TRBV7-9 combines with J gene TRBJ2-1; tentative D call: TRBD2 (5 bases). The length of the CDR3 is 14 residues. CDR1 and CDR2 from the germline V gene are SEHNR and FQNEAQ (reference sequence). The V and J ends lost 3 bases and 5 bases respectively, with 11 bases between them. In DNA form, the CDR3 reads TGTGCCAGCAGCTTCCCGAGGGTCGACAATGAGCAGTTCTTC. Its translation is CASSFPRVDNEQFF.

This clonotype has ten or more counts. The chain links TRBV6-5 to TRBJ2-7; D gene uncertain. The germline CDR1 and CDR2 sequences are MNHEY and SVGAGI. The CDR3 consists of 14 residues. V gave up 1 base and J gave up 2 bases, with 9 bases separating them. Here the CDR3 reads CASSYLARAYEQYF. The CDR3 nucleotides are TGTGCCAGCAGTTACTTGGCAAGGGCCTACGAGCAGTACTTC.

This clonotype was picked up many times. The genes are TRBV6-1 and TRBJ2-1; 8 bases are shared with TRBD2. CDR1 and CDR2 (germline): MNHNS, SASEGT. This CDR3 is 13 amino acids long. V lost 6 bases, J lost 9 bases, and 7 bases stayed unmatched. This chain's CDR3 is CASSSAGEGEQFF. CDR3 DNA: TGTGCCAGCAGCTCAGCGGGAGAGGGTGAGCAGTTCTTC.

The sample holds many counts of this clonotype. The gene calls are TRBV7-2 and TRBJ2-7; no definite D call. The germline gives CDR1 SGHTA, CDR2 FQGNSA. V lost 5 bases and J 3 bases, leaving 14 bases between the germline ends. The CDR3 is 14 amino acids. As DNA, the CDR3 is TGTGCCAGCAGCCAAGGCTCAAGGAGCTACGAGCAGTACTTC. Protein: CASSQGSRSYEQYF.

The chain couples TRBV20-1 to TRBJ2-5, with D perhaps matching TRBD2 (6 bases). Trimming shortened V by 6 bases and J by 5 bases, and 16 bases separated the two germline ends. The germline V gene encodes CDR1 DFQATT and CDR2 SNEGSKA (reference sequence). The CDR3 runs 13 residues. The CDR3 here is CSAPAGSGETQYF. Here the CDR3 DNA reads TGCAGTGCCCCCGCCGGGAGCGGCGAGACCCAGTACTTC.

The chain joins TRBV5-6 to TRBJ2-1; tentative D call: TRBD1 (6 bases). This CDR3 contains 16 residues. With 1 base removed from V and 3 bases from J, the gap between germline ends came to 14 bases. Germline values: CDR1 SGHDT, CDR2 YYEEEE. The CDR3: CASSLIQGDRYNEQFF. Written as DNA, the CDR3 is TGTGCCAGCAGCTTGATACAGGGAGACCGCTACAATGAGCAGTTCTTC. Together with reference TRBV5-6 and TRBJ2-1, the CDR3 gives the full variable domain: DAGVTQSPTHLIKTRGQQVTLRCSPKSGHDTVSWYQQALGQGPQFIFQYYEEEERQRGNFPDRFSGHQFPNYSSELNVNALLLGDSALYLCASSLIQGDRYNEQFFGPGTRLTVL.

The gene calls are TRBV7-9 and TRBJ2-6, with 11 bases that match TRBD1. Unmatched junction bases numbered 6, after V lost 5 bases and J lost 3 bases. Germline lookup yields CDR1 SEHNR and CDR2 FQNEAQ (reference sequence). The CDR3 length is 17 residues. The CDR3 loop reads CASSDRDRGVGANVLTF. The CDR3 DNA reads as TGTGCCAGCAGCGACCGGGACAGGGGGGTTGGGGCCAACGTCCTGACTTTC.

The chain joins TRBV19 to TRBJ2-5, with D perhaps matching TRBD1 (6 bases). Germline CDR1 and CDR2: LNHDA and SQIVND (reference sequence). The CDR3 has 14 residues. The V and J ends lost 3 bases and 5 bases respectively, with 13 bases between them. This CDR3 reads CASSIRGSEETQYF. CDR3 DNA: TGTGCCAGTAGTATTAGGGGGAGTGAGGAGACCCAGTACTTC.

The table lists this clonotype with a count of one. V and J are TRBV7-9 and TRBJ2-5; perhaps TRBD2 as D (5 bases). Trimming pared 4 bases from V and 0 bases from J, leaving 6 bases between. This CDR3 is 13 amino acids long. Per germline, CDR1 SEHNR and CDR2 FQNEAQ (reference sequence). The DNA of the CDR3 is TGTGCCAGCAGCTACGGGAACCAAGAGACCCAGTACTTC. Its translation: CASSYGNQETQYF.

This clonotype was counted only a few times. V is TRBV9 and J is TRBJ2-2, with D uncertain. The V end lost 2 bases, the J end lost 3 bases, and 8 bases lay between the germline ends. Germline CDR1 is SGDLS and CDR2 is YYNGEE. The CDR3 runs 14 residues. The CDR3 is CASSVFRDTGELFF. The CDR3 coding sequence is TGTGCCAGCAGCGTCTTTAGGGACACCGGGGAGCTGTTTTTT. Full variable domain (rest looked up from reference TRBV9 and TRBJ2-2): DSGVTQTPKHLITATGQRVTLRCSPRSGDLSVYWYQQSLDQGLQFLIQYYNGEERAKGNILERFSAQQFPDLHSELNLSSLELGDSALYFCASSVFRDTGELFFGEGSRLTVL.

The chain combines TRBV27 with TRBJ2-5, with a weak D call TRBD1 (5 bases). The V and J ends lost 1 base and 5 bases respectively, with 14 bases between them. In germline, CDR1 is MNHEY, CDR2 SMNVEV (reference sequence). CDR3 length: 15 amino acids. CDR3 residues: CASSLWPRAGETQYF. CDR3 sequence (DNA): TGTGCCAGCAGTTTATGGCCACGGGCAGGGGAGACCCAGTACTTC.

This clonotype appeared a few times. This rearrangement joins TRBV6-1 to TRBJ2-7; tentative D call: TRBD1 (6 bases). Germline values: CDR1 MNHNS, CDR2 SASEGT. V was clipped by 6 bases and J by 2 bases, with 11 bases between them. CDR3 size: 13 residues. In nucleotides, the CDR3 is TGTGCCAGCAGCCACGGACAGACCTACGAGCAGTACTTC. It codes for CASSHGQTYEQYF.

This clonotype was recorded at least ten times. The rearrangement links TRBV28 to TRBJ2-1, with TRBD2 matching 11 bases. V lost 6 bases and J lost 5; bases outside the gene matches: 12. CDR3 length: 17 amino acids. Germline values: CDR1 MDHEN, CDR2 SYDVKM. As DNA, the CDR3 is TGTGCCAGCAGGAGGACTAGCGGGCTAGGAGCTCACAATGAGCAGTTCTTC. Its translation is CASRRTSGLGAHNEQFF.

This chain uses TRBV9 with TRBJ1-1, with 8 bases matching TRBD1. Germline values: CDR1 SGDLS, CDR2 YYNGEE. The CDR3 contains 15 residues. Trimming removed 4 bases from V and 1 base from J; junction bases left unmatched: 6. The CDR3 loop is CASSLGTGQNTEAFF. Here the CDR3 DNA reads TGTGCCAGCAGCCTCGGGACAGGCCAGAACACTGAAGCTTTCTTT.

At least ten counts were recorded for this clonotype. The genes are TRBV20-1 and TRBJ2-1; 9 positions match TRBD2. The ends lost 5 bases at V and 7 bases at J; junction bases unmatched: 9. The CDR3 sequence is 14 residues long. CDR1 DFQATT and CDR2 SNEGSKA come from the germline V gene (reference sequence). This CDR3 reads CSAGSGSLWNEQFF. The CDR3 coding sequence is TGCAGTGCTGGTAGCGGGAGCCTCTGGAATGAGCAGTTCTTC.

This clonotype showed up just a few times. The chain joins TRBV9 to TRBJ2-1, with D possibly being TRBD1 or TRBD2 (5 bases each). From germline, CDR1 is SGDLS and CDR2 YYNGEE. V lost 0 bases to trimming and J lost 6 bases, with 16 bases between them. The CDR3 length is 16 residues. Here the CDR3 reads CASSVVELVGLNEQFF. The CDR3 nucleotides are TGTGCCAGCAGCGTAGTAGAACTAGTGGGGCTCAATGAGCAGTTCTTC.

Points on this clonotype: A read error is possible here, since a much larger clone lies one base away. The V gene is TRBV7-9, the J gene TRBJ1-5; TRBD1 matches at 7 bases. Per the germline V gene, CDR1 is SEHNR and CDR2 is FQNEAQ (reference sequence). There are 16 residues in the CDR3. CDR3 in amino acids: CASSTGTDYSDQPQHF. Here the CDR3 DNA reads TGTGCCAGCAGCACCGGGACAGATTATAGCGATCAGCCCCAGCATTTT. The variable domain in full, with the rest retrieved from reference TRBV7-9 and TRBJ1-5, is DTGVSQNPRHKITKRGQNVTFRCDPISEHNRLYWYRQTLGQGPEFLTYFQNEAQLEKSRLLSDRFSAERPKGSFSTLEIQRTEQGDSAMYLCASSTGTDYSDQPQHFGDGTRLSIL.